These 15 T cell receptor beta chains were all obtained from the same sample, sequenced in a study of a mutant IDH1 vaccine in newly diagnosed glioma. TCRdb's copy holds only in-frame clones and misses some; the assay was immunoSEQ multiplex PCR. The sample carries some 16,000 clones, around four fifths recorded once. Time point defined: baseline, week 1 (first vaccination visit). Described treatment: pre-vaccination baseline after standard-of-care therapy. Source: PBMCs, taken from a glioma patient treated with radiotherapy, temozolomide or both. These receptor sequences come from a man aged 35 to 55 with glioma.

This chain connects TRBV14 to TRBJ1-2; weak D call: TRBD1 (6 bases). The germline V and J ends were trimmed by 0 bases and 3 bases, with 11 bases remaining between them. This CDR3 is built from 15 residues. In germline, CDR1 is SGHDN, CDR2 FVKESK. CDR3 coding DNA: TGTGCCAGCAGCCAAGATCGGTCAGGGGACTATGGCTACACCTTC. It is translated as CASSQDRSGDYGYTF.

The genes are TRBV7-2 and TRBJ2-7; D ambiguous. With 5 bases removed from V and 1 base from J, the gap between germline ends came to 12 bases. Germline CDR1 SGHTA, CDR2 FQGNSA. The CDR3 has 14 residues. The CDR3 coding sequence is TGTGCCAGCAGCCAAACGCACAGTTCCTACGAGCAGTACGTC. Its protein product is CASSQTHSSYEQYV.

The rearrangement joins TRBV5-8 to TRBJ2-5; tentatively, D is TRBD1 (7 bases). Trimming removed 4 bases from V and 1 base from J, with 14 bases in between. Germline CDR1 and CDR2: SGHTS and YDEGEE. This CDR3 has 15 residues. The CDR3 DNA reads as TGTGCCAGCAGCCCAGGGGGGCGCAGCCAAGAGACCCAGTACTTC. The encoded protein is CASSPGGRSQETQYF.

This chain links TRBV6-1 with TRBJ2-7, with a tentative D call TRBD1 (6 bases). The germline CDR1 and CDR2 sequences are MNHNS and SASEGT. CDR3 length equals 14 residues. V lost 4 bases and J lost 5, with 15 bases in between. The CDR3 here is CASSATGLRDEQYF. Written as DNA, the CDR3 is TGTGCCAGCAGTGCTACAGGGTTAAGGGACGAGCAGTACTTC.

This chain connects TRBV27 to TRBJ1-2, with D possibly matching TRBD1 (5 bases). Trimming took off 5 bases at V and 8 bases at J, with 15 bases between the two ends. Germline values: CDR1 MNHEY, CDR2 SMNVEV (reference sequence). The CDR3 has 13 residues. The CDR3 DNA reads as TGTGCCAGCAGTCCCGGGGCAGGGAGGGGCTACACCTTC. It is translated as CASSPGAGRGYTF.

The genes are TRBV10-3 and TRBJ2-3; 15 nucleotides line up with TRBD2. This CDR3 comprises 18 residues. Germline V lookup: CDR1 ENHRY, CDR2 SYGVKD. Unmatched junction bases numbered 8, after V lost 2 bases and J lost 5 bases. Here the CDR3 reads CAISETWTSGRGEDTQYF. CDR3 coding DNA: TGTGCCATCAGTGAGACCTGGACTAGCGGGAGGGGGGAAGATACGCAGTATTTT.

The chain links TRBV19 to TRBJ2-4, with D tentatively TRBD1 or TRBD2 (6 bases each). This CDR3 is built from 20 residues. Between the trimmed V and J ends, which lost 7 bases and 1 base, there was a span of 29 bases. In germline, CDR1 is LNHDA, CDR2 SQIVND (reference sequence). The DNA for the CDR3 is TGTGCCAGTATGAGGGGGGCATTTGCCCCCGGCGTTATTGCCAAAAACATTCAGTACTTC. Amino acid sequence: CASMRGAFAPGVIAKNIQYF.

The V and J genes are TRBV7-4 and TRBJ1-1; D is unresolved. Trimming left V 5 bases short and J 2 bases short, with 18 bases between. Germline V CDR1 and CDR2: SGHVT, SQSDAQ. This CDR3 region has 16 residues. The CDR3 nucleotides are TGTGCCAGCAGCCCGTCCGACGGGAGACTAAACACTGAAGCTTTCTTT. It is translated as CASSPSDGRLNTEAFF.

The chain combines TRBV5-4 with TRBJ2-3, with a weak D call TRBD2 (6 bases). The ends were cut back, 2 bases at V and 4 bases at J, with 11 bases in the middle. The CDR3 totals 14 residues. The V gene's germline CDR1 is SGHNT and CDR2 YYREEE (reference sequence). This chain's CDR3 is CASSLETRADTQYF. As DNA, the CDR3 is TGTGCCAGCAGCTTAGAGACTAGGGCAGATACGCAGTATTTT.

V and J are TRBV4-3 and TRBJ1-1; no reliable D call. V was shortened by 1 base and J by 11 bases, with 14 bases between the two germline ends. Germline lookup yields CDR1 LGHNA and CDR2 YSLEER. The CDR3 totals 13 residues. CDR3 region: CASSQVLGWNAFF. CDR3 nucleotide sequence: TGCGCCAGCAGCCAAGTACTCGGGTGGAATGCTTTCTTT.

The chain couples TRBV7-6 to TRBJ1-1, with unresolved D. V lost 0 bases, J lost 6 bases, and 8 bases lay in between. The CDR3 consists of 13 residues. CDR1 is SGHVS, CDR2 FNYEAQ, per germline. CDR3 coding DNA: TGTGCCAGCAGCTTAGCGTCGGCCTCTGAAGCTTTCTTT. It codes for CASSLASASEAFF. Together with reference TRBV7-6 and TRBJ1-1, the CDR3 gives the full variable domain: GAGVSQSPRYKVTKRGQDVALRCDPISGHVSLYWYRQALGQGPEFLTYFNYEAQQDKSGLPNDRFSAERPEGSISTLTIQRTEQRDSAMYRCASSLASASEAFFGQGTRLTVV.

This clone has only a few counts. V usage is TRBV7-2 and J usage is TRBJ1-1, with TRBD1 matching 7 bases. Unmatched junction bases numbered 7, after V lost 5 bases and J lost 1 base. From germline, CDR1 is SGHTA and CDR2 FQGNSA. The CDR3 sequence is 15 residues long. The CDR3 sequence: CASSARAGGNTEAFF. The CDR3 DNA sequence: TGTGCCAGCAGCGCACGTGCAGGGGGGAACACTGAAGCTTTCTTT.

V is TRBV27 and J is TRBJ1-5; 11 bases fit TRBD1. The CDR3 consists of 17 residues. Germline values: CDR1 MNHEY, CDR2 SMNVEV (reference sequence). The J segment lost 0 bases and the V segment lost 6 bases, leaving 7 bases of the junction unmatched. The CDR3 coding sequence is TGTGCCAGCAGCTCCGGGACAGGGGGATATAGCAATCAGCCCCAGCATTTT. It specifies CASSSGTGGYSNQPQHF.

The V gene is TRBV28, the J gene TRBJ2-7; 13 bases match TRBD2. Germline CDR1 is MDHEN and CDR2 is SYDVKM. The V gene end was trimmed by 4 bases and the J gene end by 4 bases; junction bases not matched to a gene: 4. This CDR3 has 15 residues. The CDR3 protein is CASSSRLAGGYEQYV. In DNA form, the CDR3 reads TGTGCCAGCAGTTCGAGACTAGCGGGAGGATACGAGCAGTACGTC.

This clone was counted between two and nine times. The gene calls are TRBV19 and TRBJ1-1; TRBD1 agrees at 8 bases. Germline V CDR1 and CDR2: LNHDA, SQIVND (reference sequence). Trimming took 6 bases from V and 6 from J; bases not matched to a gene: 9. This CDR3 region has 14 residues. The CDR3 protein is CASRGGQAMSEAFF. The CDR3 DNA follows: TGTGCCAGTAGGGGGGGACAGGCAATGTCTGAAGCTTTCTTT.